This TCR beta chain was sequenced during a study of OX40 agonist ivuxolimab in advanced cancers. Study-wide results and limits: CD8+ T cells were the subset that, on average, had more expanded clones than CD4+.

Data came from immunoSEQ multiplex PCR; TCRdb stores just in-frame clones and leaves some out. The data show 53,000 or so clones, around 84% seen once. Peripheral blood came from all dose cohorts at three timepoints. About this clone itself: The antigen is not known.

The CDR3 covers 13 residues. Germline CDR1 is MDHEN and CDR2 is SYDVKM. V lost 1 base to trimming and J lost 4 bases, with 5 bases between them. This TCR was sampled from an adult with an advanced solid tumor such as melanoma, head and neck, liver or kidney cancer. The rearrangement joins TRBV28 to TRBJ1-3; D is unclear. The source material was CD4+ or CD8+ T cells sorted from blood, sampled in a trial of the OX40 agonist ivuxolimab. The CDR3 loop is CASSLLEGNTIYF. The CDR3 region has the DNA TGTGCCAGCAGTTTATTAGAGGGAAACACCATATATTTT.